This T cell receptor (delta chain) is from a study of gamma-delta chains in newborns, infants, children. Across the whole study: Polyclonal expansion of innate γδ T cells after birth follows microbial exposure.

The CDR3 covers 16 residues. V lost 2 bases, J lost 0 bases, and 1 base stayed unmatched. Germline V CDR1 and CDR2: GEAIGNYY, EKD. TCRdb redid the clone calls on the reads with CATT. This table has about 6,100 delta-chain clones, 2.5% to 3% appearing once. By proportion, this clone is large. Other DNA sequences of this sample code for an identical CDR3. The TCR comes from a child who was a newborn, infant or young child, either healthy, febrile or measles-vaccinated (not recorded which). The chain joins TRDV2 to TRDJ2, with 11 bases aligning to TRDD3. Sample: blood. CDR3 residues: CACDKLGDTLTAQLFF. The DNA of the CDR3 is TGTGCCTGTGACAAACTGGGGGATACTTTGACAGCACAACTCTTCTTT.